This TCR beta chain stems from a study of blood T cell repertoires in COVID-19. CDR1 and CDR2 (germline): SGHNT, YENEEA. V lost 4 bases, J lost 4 bases, and 12 bases stayed unmatched. This CDR3 comprises 17 residues. Under the authors' procedure: Reference gene primer amplification yielded estimated nucleated cell counts. The method was immunoSEQ multiplex PCR; TCRdb's version includes in-frame clones alone and lacks a portion of them. V, J and clone size derive from that table, while D and trimming were established from the DNA sequence. This table has some 120,000 clones, around nine tenths appearing once.

The sample consisted of peripheral blood. This chain uses TRBV11-3 with TRBJ2-3; 9 bases fit TRBD1. This receptor was obtained from a man between 60 and 75 years old with COVID-19, enrolled during active disease. CDR3 sequence (DNA): TGTGCCAGCAGCTCTTTTGGTGGGACAGGGTTATCAGATACGCAGTATTTT. Amino acid sequence: CASSSFGGTGLSDTQYF. The full variable domain, with the rest looked up from reference TRBV11-3 and TRBJ2-3, is EAGVVQSPRYKIIEKKQPVAFWCNPISGHNTLYWYLQNLGQGPELLIRYENEEAVDDSQLPKDRFSAERLKGVDSTLKIQPAELGDSAVYLCASSSFGGTGLSDTQYFGPGTRLTVL.